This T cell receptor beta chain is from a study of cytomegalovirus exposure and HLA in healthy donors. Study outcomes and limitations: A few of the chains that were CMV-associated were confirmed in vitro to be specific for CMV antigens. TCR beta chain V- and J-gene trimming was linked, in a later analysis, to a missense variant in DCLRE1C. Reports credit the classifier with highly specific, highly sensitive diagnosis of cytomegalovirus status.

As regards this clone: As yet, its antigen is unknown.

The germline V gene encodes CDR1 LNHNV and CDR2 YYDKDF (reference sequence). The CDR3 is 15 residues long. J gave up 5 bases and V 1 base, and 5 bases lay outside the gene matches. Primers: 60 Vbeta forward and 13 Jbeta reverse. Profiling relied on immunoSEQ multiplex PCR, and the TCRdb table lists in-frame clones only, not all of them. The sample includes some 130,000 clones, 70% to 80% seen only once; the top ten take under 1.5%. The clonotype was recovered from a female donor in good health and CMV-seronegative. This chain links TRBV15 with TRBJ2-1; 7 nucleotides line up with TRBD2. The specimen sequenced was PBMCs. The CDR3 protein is CATSRAGGYDNEQFF. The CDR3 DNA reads TGTGCCACCAGCAGAGCGGGGGGATATGACAATGAGCAGTTCTTC. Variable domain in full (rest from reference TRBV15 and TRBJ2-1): DAMVIQNPRYQVTQFGKPVTLSCSQTLNHNVMYWYQQKSSQAPKLLFHYYDKDFNNEADTPDNFQSRRPNTSFCFLDIRSPGLGDTAMYLCATSRAGGYDNEQFFGPGTRLTVL.